A selection of T cell receptor beta chains follows, all from one sample in a study of OX40 agonist ivuxolimab in advanced cancers. Produced via immunoSEQ multiplex PCR; TCRdb's table is partial and in-frame only. Of around 37,000 clones listed, approximately 80% are singletons. The sample consisted of CD4+ or CD8+ T cells sorted from blood, taken in a trial of the OX40 agonist ivuxolimab. These receptors were taken from an adult with an advanced solid tumor such as melanoma, head and neck, liver or kidney cancer. Each CDR3 is given with its conserved first and last residue. A D gene is named only where the DNA matches it firmly. For some rows the clone size is stated as once, few or many, or as a class when expanded; others skip it.

V gene,J gene,D gene,clone size,CDR3 DNA,CDR3 protein
TRBV2,TRBJ1-2,TRBD1,-,TGTGCCAGCAGTGAAAGACAGGGGGGCTACACCTTC,CASSERQGGYTF
TRBV4-2,TRBJ1-2,-,-,TGTGCCAGCAGCCAAGCTTCTACAGGGCGCGGGGTAGGTGGCTACACCTTC,CASSQASTGRGVGGYTF
TRBV19,TRBJ2-5,TRBD1,-,TGTGCCAGTTCTGGGACAGGTCCTATAGAGACCCAGTACTTC,CASSGTGPIETQYF
TRBV7-8,TRBJ2-7,-,-,TGTGCCAGCAGCTTAGACCCCTCCCCCAAGGGGTCCGGGTCCTACGAGCAGTACTTC,CASSLDPSPKGSGSYEQYF
TRBV5-4,TRBJ2-2,-,-,TGTGCCAGCAGCCAGGTCGTAAACGGGGAGCTGTTTTTT,CASSQVVNGELFF
TRBV11-2,TRBJ2-6,-,-,TGTGCCAGCAGCTTAGAGAGAGTGGGGACTGGGGCCAACGTCCTGACTTTC,CASSLERVGTGANVLTF
TRBV2,TRBJ2-3,-,-,TGTGCCAGCAGGTCGTTAGCAACCACAGATACGCAGTATTTT,CASRSLATTDTQYF
TRBV25-1,TRBJ1-1,-,-,TGTGCCAGCAGTGAATCCAAAGGTACGGCAGGGCAAGCTTTCTTT,CASSESKGTAGQAFF
TRBV19,TRBJ2-2,TRBD1,-,TGTGCCAGTAGCACAAACACCGGGACAGGGATGGTCGGGGAGCTGTTTTTT,CASSTNTGTGMVGELFF
TRBV10-3,TRBJ2-7,-,-,TGTGCCATCAGTGAGTCCTACCAGGGTTCCTACGAGCAGTACTTC,CAISESYQGSYEQYF
TRBV30,TRBJ1-4,TRBD1,-,TGTGCCTGGAGTAGACAGGGAGCGAATGAAAAACTGTTTTTT,CAWSRQGANEKLFF
TRBV4-1,TRBJ2-5,-,-,TGCGCCAGCAGCCAAGTCCCCCAGGTCCAAGAGACCCAGTACTTC,CASSQVPQVQETQYF
TRBV6-1,TRBJ2-3,-,-,TGTGCCAGCAGTGAAGTGGGGGGCACAGATACGCAGTATTTT,CASSEVGGTDTQYF
TRBV5-1,TRBJ2-1,TRBD1,-,TGCGCCAGCAGCTTACCTACAGGGGCCTTCTCCTACAATGAGCAGTTCTTC,CASSLPTGAFSYNEQFF
TRBV5-6,TRBJ1-5,-,-,TGTGCCAGCAGCTTTCGAGGGTTAGGTAGCAATCAGCCCCAGCATTTT,CASSFRGLGSNQPQHF
TRBV25-1,TRBJ2-3,-,-,TGTGCCAGCAGTGAATCCCGCCGCCCGCAGTATTTT,CASSESRRPQYF
TRBV9,TRBJ2-7,-,-,TGTGCCAGCAGCGTAGCATACAGTGCAGGATACGAGCAGTACTTC,CASSVAYSAGYEQYF
TRBV7-6,TRBJ2-3,-,-,TGTGCCAGCAGCTTAGCAGCGGCGGATACGCAGTATTTT,CASSLAAADTQYF
TRBV6-5,TRBJ1-3,-,-,TGTGCCAGCAGTTCTGGGGGGGCGCGGGGTGGGAACACCATATATTTT,CASSSGGARGGNTIYF
TRBV21-1,TRBJ2-2,-,once,TGTGCCAGCAGCAACTCTAGCGGGATGGTGGCCGGGGAGCTGTTTTTT,CASSNSSGMVAGELFF
TRBV7-9,TRBJ2-1,-,-,TGTGCCATCGGACGGGGCCTTGGGCCCTACAATGAGCAGTTCTTC,CAIGRGLGPYNEQFF
TRBV5-1,TRBJ1-1,-,once,TGCGCCAGCAGCTTGGACAGGAACACTGAAGCTTTCTTT,CASSLDRNTEAFF
TRBV5-1,TRBJ1-6,-,-,TGCGCCAGCAGCTTGGCCGGGGGGTGGTATAATTCACCCCTCCACTTT,CASSLAGGWYNSPLHF
TRBV19,TRBJ2-5,-,-,TGTGCCAGTAGTCGGTCGGGAGTGGGAGAGACCCAGTACTTC,CASSRSGVGETQYF
TRBV19,TRBJ1-2,-,-,TGTGCCAGTAGTATTGAGGGTTGGGGCTACACCTTC,CASSIEGWGYTF
TRBV9,TRBJ1-3,-,-,TGTGCCAGCAGCGTAGCTAGGGGGGCTGGAAACACCATATATTTT,CASSVARGAGNTIYF
TRBV2,TRBJ1-4,TRBD1,few,TGTGCCAGCAGTCGCATCGGGACAGCCCAAAATGAAAAACTGTTTTTT,CASSRIGTAQNEKLFF
TRBV7-2,TRBJ2-7,TRBD1,-,TGTGCCAGCAGCAGCCCCGGGACAGGGGCCTACGAGCAGTACTTC,CASSSPGTGAYEQYF
TRBV29-1,TRBJ2-7,-,-,TGCAGCGTTGAGGGGCAGAACCACTACGAGCAGTACTTC,CSVEGQNHYEQYF
TRBV28,TRBJ1-1,-,-,TGTGCCAGCAGTTTATCTACAGAGGTAAAAGCTTTCTTT,CASSLSTEVKAFF
TRBV28,TRBJ2-3,-,-,TGTGCCAGCAGTTACGACTTTATGGGCGCAGATACGCAGTATTTT,CASSYDFMGADTQYF
TRBV7-9,TRBJ2-1,TRBD1,-,TGTGCCAGCAGCCCCGGGACAGAAAACAATGAGCAGTTCTTC,CASSPGTENNEQFF
TRBV5-1,TRBJ2-7,-,-,TGCGCCAGCCGAACCGGGGTTAACGAGCAGTACTTC,CASRTGVNEQYF
TRBV2,TRBJ2-6,-,-,TGTGCCAGCCTTATGGAGGGGGCTGGGGCCAACGTCCTGACTTTC,CASLMEGAGANVLTF